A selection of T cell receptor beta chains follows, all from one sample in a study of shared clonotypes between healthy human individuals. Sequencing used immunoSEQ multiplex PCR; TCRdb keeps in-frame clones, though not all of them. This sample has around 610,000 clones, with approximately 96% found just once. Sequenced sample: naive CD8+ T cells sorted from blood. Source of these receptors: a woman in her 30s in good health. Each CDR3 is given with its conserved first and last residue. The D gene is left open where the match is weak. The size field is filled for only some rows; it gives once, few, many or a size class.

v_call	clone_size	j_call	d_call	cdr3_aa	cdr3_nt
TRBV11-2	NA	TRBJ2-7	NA	CASSLVTGPYEQYF	TGTGCCAGCAGCTTAGTGACAGGCCCCTACGAGCAGTACTTC
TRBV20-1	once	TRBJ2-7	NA	CSAPLYYEQYF	TGCAGTGCCCCTTTATATTACGAGCAGTACTTC
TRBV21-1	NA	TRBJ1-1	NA	CASSKIPQAPLVGEAFF	TGTGCCAGCAGCAAAATCCCCCAGGCGCCCTTGGTGGGTGAAGCTTTCTTT
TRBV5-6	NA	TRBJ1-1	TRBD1	CASSFGTGRTEAFF	TGTGCCAGCAGCTTCGGGACAGGGAGAACTGAAGCTTTCTTT
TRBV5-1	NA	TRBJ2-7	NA	CASSLVSGGEQYF	TGCGCCAGCAGCTTGGTTTCAGGTGGTGAGCAGTACTTC
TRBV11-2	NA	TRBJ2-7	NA	CASSDGWYEQYF	TGTGCCAGCAGCGATGGTTGGTACGAGCAGTACTTC
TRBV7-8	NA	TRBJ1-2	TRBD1	CASSPRDRPYGYTF	TGTGCCAGCAGCCCGCGGGACAGGCCTTATGGCTACACCTTC
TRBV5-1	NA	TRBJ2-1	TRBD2	CASSPGLAGYNEQFF	TGCGCCAGCAGCCCCGGACTAGCGGGTTACAATGAGCAGTTCTTC
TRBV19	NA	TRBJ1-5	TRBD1	CASTRDREGNQPQHF	TGTGCCAGTACCCGGGACAGGGAAGGCAATCAGCCCCAGCATTTT
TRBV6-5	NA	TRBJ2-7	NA	CASSYSTRTYYEQYF	TGTGCCAGCAGTTACTCGACCCGGACTTACTACGAGCAGTACTTC
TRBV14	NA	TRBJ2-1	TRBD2	CASSQTSGRANEQFF	TGTGCCAGCAGCCAAACTAGCGGGAGGGCAAATGAGCAGTTCTTC
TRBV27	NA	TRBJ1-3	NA	CASSLSGGSGNTIYF	TGTGCCAGCAGTTTATCGGGGGGATCCGGAAACACCATATATTTT
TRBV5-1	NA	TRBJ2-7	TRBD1	CASRPDRGGSHEQYF	TGCGCCAGCAGACCCGACAGGGGTGGCTCCCACGAGCAGTACTTC
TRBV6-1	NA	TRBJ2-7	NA	CATSDSNPYEQYF	TGTGCCACCTCGGACAGTAACCCCTACGAGCAGTACTTC
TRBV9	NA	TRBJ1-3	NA	CASSVGGGNTIYF	TGTGCCAGCAGCGTAGGTGGTGGAAACACCATATATTTT
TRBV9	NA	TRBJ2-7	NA	CASSVDGYEQYF	TGTGCCAGCAGCGTAGACGGATACGAGCAGTACTTC